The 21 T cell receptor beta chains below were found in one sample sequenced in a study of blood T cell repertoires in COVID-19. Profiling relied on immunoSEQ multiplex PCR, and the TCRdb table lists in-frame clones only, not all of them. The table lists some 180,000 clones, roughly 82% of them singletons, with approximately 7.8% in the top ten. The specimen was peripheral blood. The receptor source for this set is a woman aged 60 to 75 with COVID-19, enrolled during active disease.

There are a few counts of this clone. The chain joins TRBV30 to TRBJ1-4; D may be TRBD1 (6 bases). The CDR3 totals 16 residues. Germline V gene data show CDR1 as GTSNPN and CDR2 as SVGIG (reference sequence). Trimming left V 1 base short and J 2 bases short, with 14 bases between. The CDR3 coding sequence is TGTGCCTGGAGTGAGCTGGGTACAGGGACTAATGAAAAACTGTTTTTT. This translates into CAWSELGTGTNEKLFF.

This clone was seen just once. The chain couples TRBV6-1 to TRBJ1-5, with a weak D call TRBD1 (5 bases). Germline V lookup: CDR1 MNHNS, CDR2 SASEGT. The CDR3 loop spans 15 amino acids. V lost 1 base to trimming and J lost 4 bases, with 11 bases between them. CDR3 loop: CASSEVTAPNQPQHF. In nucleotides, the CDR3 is TGTGCCAGCAGTGAAGTGACAGCCCCTAATCAGCCCCAGCATTTT.

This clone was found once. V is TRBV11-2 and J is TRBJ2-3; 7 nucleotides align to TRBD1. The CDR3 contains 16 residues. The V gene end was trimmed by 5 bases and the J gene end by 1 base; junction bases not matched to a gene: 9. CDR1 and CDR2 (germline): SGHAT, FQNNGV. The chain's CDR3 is CASSAPSGQGTDTQYF. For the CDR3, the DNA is TGTGCCAGCAGCGCCCCCAGCGGACAGGGCACAGATACGCAGTATTTT.

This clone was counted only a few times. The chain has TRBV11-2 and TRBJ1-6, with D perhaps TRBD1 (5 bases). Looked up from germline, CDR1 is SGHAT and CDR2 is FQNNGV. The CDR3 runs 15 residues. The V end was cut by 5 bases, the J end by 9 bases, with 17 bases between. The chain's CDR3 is CASSRRAGLGSPLHF. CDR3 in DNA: TGTGCCAGCAGCCGCCGCGCAGGGCTGGGTTCACCCCTCCACTTT.

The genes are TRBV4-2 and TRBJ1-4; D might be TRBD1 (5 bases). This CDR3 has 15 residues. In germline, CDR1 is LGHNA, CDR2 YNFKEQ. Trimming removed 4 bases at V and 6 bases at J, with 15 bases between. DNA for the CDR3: TGTGCCAGCAGCCTACGGGGGGGAATTGATGAAAAACTGTTTTTT. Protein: CASSLRGGIDEKLFF.

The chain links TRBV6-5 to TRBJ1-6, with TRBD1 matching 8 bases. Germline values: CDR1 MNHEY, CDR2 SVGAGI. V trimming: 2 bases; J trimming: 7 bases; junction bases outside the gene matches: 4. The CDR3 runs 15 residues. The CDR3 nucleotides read TGTGCCAGCAGTTACCAGGGGGCGCGGAATTCACCCCTCCACTTT. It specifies CASSYQGARNSPLHF.

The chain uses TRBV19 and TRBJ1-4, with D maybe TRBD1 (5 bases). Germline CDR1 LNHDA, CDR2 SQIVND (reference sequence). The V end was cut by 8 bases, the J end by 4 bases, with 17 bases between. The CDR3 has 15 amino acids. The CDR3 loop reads CASGVWGLSNEKLFF. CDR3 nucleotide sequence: TGTGCCAGTGGGGTTTGGGGACTAAGTAATGAAAAACTGTTTTTT.

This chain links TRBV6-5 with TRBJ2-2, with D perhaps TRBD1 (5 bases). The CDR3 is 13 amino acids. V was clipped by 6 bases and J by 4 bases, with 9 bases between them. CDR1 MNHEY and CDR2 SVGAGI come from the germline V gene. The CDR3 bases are TGTGCCAGCAGGACAGCCCCCACCGGGGAGCTGTTTTTT. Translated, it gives CASRTAPTGELFF.

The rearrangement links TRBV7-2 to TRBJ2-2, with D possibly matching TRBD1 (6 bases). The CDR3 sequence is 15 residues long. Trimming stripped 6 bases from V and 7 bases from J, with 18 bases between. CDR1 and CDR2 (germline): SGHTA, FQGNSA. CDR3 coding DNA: TGTGCCAGCAGTCCCCCTGACAGGTGGGGCGGGGAGCTGTTTTTT. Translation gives CASSPPDRWGGELFF.

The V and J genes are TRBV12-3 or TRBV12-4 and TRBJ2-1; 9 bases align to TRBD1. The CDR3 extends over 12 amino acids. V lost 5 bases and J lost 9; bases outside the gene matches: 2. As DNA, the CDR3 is TGTGCCAGCAGTCGACAGGGGGGTGAGCAGTTCTTC. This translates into CASSRQGGEQFF.

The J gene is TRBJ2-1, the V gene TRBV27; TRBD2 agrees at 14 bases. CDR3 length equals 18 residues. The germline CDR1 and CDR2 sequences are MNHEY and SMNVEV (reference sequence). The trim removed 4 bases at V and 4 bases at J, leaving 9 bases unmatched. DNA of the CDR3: TGTGCCAGCAGTTCCCCTCCCGGGACTAGCGGGGGTTACAATGAGCAGTTCTTC. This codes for CASSSPPGTSGGYNEQFF.

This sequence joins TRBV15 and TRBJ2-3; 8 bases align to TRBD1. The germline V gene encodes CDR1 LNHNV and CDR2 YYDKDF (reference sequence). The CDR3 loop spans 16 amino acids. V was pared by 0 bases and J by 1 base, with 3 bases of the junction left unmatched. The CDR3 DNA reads TGTGCCACCAGCAGAGAGAGGACAGGGCGCACAGATACGCAGTATTTT. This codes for CATSRERTGRTDTQYF.

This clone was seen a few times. The CDR3 here is CATRGQGSSGELFF. In DNA, the CDR3 is TGTGCCACCAGGGGACAGGGGTCGTCCGGGGAGCTGTTTTTT. The V gene is TRBV24-1, the J gene TRBJ2-2; 10 bases line up with TRBD1. Per germline, CDR1 KGHDR and CDR2 SFDVKD. This CDR3 region has 14 residues. Trimming removed 7 bases from V and 6 bases from J; junction bases left unmatched: 4.

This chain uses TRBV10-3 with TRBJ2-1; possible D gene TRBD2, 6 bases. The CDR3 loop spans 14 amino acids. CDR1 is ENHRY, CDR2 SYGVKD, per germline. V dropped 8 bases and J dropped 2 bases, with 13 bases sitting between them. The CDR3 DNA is TGTGCCATCTTAGCGGACCCCACCTACAATGAGCAGTTCTTC. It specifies CAILADPTYNEQFF.

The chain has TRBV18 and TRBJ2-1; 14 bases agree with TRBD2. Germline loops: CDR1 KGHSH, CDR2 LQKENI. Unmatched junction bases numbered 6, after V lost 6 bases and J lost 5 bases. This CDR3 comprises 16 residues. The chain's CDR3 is CASSSTSGGAHNEQFF. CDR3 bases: TGTGCCAGCTCGTCGACTAGCGGGGGGGCCCACAATGAGCAGTTCTTC.

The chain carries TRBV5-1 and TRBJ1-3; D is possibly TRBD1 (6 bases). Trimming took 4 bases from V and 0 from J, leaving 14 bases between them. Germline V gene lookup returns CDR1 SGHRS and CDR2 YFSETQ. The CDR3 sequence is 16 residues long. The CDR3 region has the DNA TGCGCCAGCAGCCACGGGACATCCTCCTCTGGAAACACCATATATTTT. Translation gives CASSHGTSSSGNTIYF.

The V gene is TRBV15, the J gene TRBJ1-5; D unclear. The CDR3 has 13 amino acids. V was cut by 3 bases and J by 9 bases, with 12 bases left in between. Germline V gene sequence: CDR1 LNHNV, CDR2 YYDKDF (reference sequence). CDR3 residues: CATSSVDPGPQHF. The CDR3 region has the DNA TGTGCCACCAGCAGTGTCGACCCGGGGCCCCAGCATTTT.

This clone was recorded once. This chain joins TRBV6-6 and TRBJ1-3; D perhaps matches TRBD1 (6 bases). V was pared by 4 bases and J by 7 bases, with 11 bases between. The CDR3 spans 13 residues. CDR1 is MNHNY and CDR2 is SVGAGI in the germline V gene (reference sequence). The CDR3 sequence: CASSSDRSNTIYF. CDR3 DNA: TGTGCCAGCAGTTCCGACAGGAGCAACACCATATATTTT.

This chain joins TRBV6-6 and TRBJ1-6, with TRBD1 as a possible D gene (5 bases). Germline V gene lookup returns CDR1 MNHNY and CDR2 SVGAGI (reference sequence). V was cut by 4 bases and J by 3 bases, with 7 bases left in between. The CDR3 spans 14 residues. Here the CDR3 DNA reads TGTGCCAGCAGTTGGACACTCTATAATTCACCCCTCCACTTT. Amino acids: CASSWTLYNSPLHF.

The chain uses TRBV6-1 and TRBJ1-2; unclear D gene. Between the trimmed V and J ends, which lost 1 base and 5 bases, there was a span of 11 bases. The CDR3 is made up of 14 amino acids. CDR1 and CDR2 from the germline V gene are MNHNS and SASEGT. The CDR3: CASSEVVRTYGYTF. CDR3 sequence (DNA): TGTGCCAGCAGTGAAGTGGTCAGGACTTATGGCTACACCTTC.

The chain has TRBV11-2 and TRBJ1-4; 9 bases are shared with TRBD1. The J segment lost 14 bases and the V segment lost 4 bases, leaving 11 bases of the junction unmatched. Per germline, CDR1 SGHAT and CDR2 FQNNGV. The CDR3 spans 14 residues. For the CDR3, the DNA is TGTGCCAGCAGCTACGGGACAGGGAGTATCGTGCTGTTTTTT. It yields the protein CASSYGTGSIVLFF.